One and the same sample provided the 24 T cell receptor beta chains below, sequenced in a study of T-cell reconstitution after alpha-beta-depleted transplantation in children. It was with unique molecular identifiers that the TCRbeta library was prepared. MiXCR was run by TCRdb on the PCR reads, yielding one entry per CDR3 protein. The sample includes about 440,000 distinct CDR3 sequences, around two fifths of them seen just once. Sample: PBMCs, taken before TCRalphabeta/CD19-depleted stem cell transplant. These receptors were taken from a girl aged 2-15 years with aplastic anemia, due to receive a stem cell transplant.

This clonotype has a handful of counts. The gene calls are TRBV6-2 or TRBV6-3 and TRBJ2-5; D is unclear. This CDR3 contains 14 residues. Germline CDR1 MNHEY, CDR2 SVGEGT. V was clipped by 6 bases and J by 5 bases, with 16 bases between them. CDR3 nucleotide sequence: TGTGCCAGCAGAGAGACTCGGGTCCGGGAGACCCAGTACTTC. It encodes CASRETRVRETQYF.

Remarks on this clonotype: At one of its ends the junction is not consistent with the germline gene, which may arise from a read error. J is TRBJ2-1 and V is TRBV4-2; D possibly uses TRBD1 or TRBD2 (5 bases each). Germline CDR1 reads LGHNA; CDR2 reads YNFKEQ. The CDR3 runs 17 residues. CDR3 sequence: CASSQVLPYAGANAQFF. CDR3 nucleotides: TGTGCCAGCAGCCAAGTTCTTCCCTACGCCGGGGCCAATGCGCAGTTCTTC.

V gene TRBV6-5 combines with J gene TRBJ2-4; tentatively, D is TRBD2 (5 bases). V was pared by 6 bases and J by 7 bases, with 10 bases between. CDR3 length: 12 residues. Germline-derived CDR1 and CDR2 are MNHEY and SVGAGI. The CDR3 coding sequence is TGTGCCAGCAGCGAGGGAGCGAACATTCAGTACTTC. The encoded protein is CASSEGANIQYF.

This clonotype was recorded a few times. The chain joins TRBV28 to TRBJ1-1, with D hard to call. The germline V gene has CDR1 MDHEN and CDR2 SYDVKM. This CDR3 contains 12 residues. The V end lost 8 bases, the J end lost 8 bases, and 15 bases lay between the germline ends. The chain's CDR3 is CASRENNPEAFF. The CDR3 DNA follows: TGTGCCAGCCGGGAAAACAACCCCGAAGCTTTCTTT.

This clonotype was seen repeatedly, ten times or more. V is TRBV5-1 and J is TRBJ2-7; 7 bases fit TRBD1. The length of the CDR3 is 16 residues. CDR1 and CDR2 (germline): SGHRS, YFSETQ. The junction had 11 bases not matched to a gene; V was cut back by 3 bases and J by 2 bases. The CDR3 region has the DNA TGCGCCAGCAGCTGGGACAGTCACATCGATACCTACGAGCAGTACTTC. It specifies CASSWDSHIDTYEQYF.

There are many counts of this clonotype. The junction departs from germline at one end; a sequencing error may be responsible. The V call is TRBV6-2 or TRBV6-3, the J call TRBJ2-4; the D gene is possibly TRBD2 (6 bases). CDR3 length: 11 amino acids. Germline CDR1 and CDR2: MNHEY and SVGEGT. The CDR3 bases are TGTGCCAGCAGTTTTCCGGGAGCACTAGACTTC. The encoded protein is CASSFPGALDF.

The J gene is TRBJ2-1, the V gene TRBV5-8, with D tentatively TRBD2 (6 bases). Germline-derived CDR1 and CDR2 are SGHTS and YDEGEE. The V end lost 5 bases, the J end lost 0 bases, and 12 bases lay between the germline ends. The CDR3 covers 15 residues. CDR3 residues: CASRSGVSSYNEQFF. CDR3 sequence (DNA): TGTGCCAGCAGGTCGGGAGTAAGCTCCTACAATGAGCAGTTCTTC.

The chain uses TRBV5-1 and TRBJ2-3; the D gene could be TRBD1 or TRBD2 (5 bases each). The CDR3 is 14 residues long. Germline CDR1 reads SGHRS; CDR2 reads YFSETQ. The ends were cut back, 0 bases at V and 4 bases at J, with 9 bases in the middle. Here the CDR3 reads CASSLGDPPDTQYF. The CDR3 DNA reads TGCGCCAGCAGCTTGGGGGACCCCCCAGATACGCAGTATTTT.

The rearrangement uses TRBV12-3 or TRBV12-4 and TRBJ2-1, with 10 nucleotides matching TRBD2. With V trimmed by 6 bases and J by 7 bases, 15 bases remained unmatched. There are 17 residues in the CDR3. This CDR3 reads CASSSGRASGRGNEQFF. As DNA, the CDR3 is TGTGCCAGCAGCTCAGGTCGGGCTAGCGGGAGAGGGAATGAGCAGTTCTTC.

The chain carries TRBV6-1 and TRBJ1-5; D is unclear. Germline values: CDR1 MNHNS, CDR2 SASEGT. There are 13 residues in the CDR3. Trimming stripped 8 bases from V and 1 base from J, with 9 bases between. CDR3 DNA: TGTGCCAGCCGGGAGACAAGCAATCAGCCCCAGCATTTT. Amino acids: CASRETSNQPQHF.

The gene calls are TRBV6-5 and TRBJ1-5, with unresolved D. This CDR3 is built from 18 residues. V lost 0 bases to trimming and J lost 2 bases, with 17 bases between them. CDR1 and CDR2 from the germline V gene are MNHEY and SVGAGI. DNA for the CDR3: TGTGCCAGCAGTTACTCGGGTCCGGGAGATAAAGGCAATCAGCCCCAGCATTTT. It translates to CASSYSGPGDKGNQPQHF.

A few counts support this clonotype. The chain carries TRBV27 and TRBJ2-3; possibly TRBD1 for D (5 bases). Deletions cut 6 bases from V and 0 bases from J, with 13 bases between. The CDR3 is made up of 15 amino acids. The germline V gene encodes CDR1 MNHEY and CDR2 SMNVEV (reference sequence). CDR3 residues: CASREQEPSTDTQYF. The CDR3 region has the DNA TGTGCCAGCAGAGAACAGGAGCCTAGCACAGATACGCAGTATTTT.

This chain joins TRBV7-9 and TRBJ2-5; 10 positions match TRBD1. The germline V gene has CDR1 SEHNR and CDR2 FQNEAQ (reference sequence). CDR3 length: 16 residues. V lost 3 bases to trimming and J lost 5 bases; unmatched junction nucleotides: 9. In nucleotides, the CDR3 is TGTGCCAGCAGCTTCCGGGACAGGGGCTGGATGGAGACCCAGTACTTC. Translation: CASSFRDRGWMETQYF.

This clonotype occurred many times. The rearrangement joins TRBV4-3 to TRBJ2-1; tentative D call: TRBD1 (6 bases). Germline CDR1 LGHNA, CDR2 YSLEER. V lost 8 bases and J lost 4, with 12 bases in between. This CDR3 has 13 residues. The CDR3 nucleotides read TGCGCCAGCGGGACATTAAATTACAATGAGCAGTTCTTC. Translated, it gives CASGTLNYNEQFF.

This sequence joins TRBV20-1 and TRBJ1-2, with D uncertain. V lost 2 bases and J 1 base, leaving 8 bases between the germline ends. This CDR3 spans 13 amino acids. Germline CDR1 DFQATT, CDR2 SNEGSKA (reference sequence). Here the CDR3 reads CSARPDFNYGYTF. The CDR3 bases are TGCAGTGCTAGACCGGATTTTAACTATGGCTACACCTTC.

The chain employs TRBV9 and TRBJ2-6; D gene ambiguous. From germline, CDR1 is SGDLS and CDR2 YYNGEE. This CDR3 region has 16 residues. With 0 bases removed from V and 0 bases from J, the gap between germline ends came to 7 bases. The CDR3 spells CASSVGRHSGANVLTF. CDR3 DNA sequence: TGTGCCAGCAGCGTAGGCCGGCACTCTGGGGCCAACGTCCTGACTTTC.

This clonotype has a single count. The chain carries TRBV5-5 and TRBJ2-2; D may correspond to TRBD1 or TRBD2 (6 bases each). CDR3 size: 16 residues. The germline V gene encodes CDR1 SGHKS and CDR2 YYEKEE (reference sequence). The V end lost 0 bases, the J end lost 5 bases, and 14 bases lay between the germline ends. The CDR3, as DNA: TGTGCCAGCAGCTTGGAGGGGGGTGTTGGTACCGGGGAGCTGTTTTTT. Amino acid sequence: CASSLEGGVGTGELFF.

J is TRBJ2-5 and V is TRBV20-1; 9 bases fit TRBD2. CDR1 is DFQATT and CDR2 is SNEGSKA in the germline V gene (reference sequence). This CDR3 comprises 14 residues. Trimming cost V 5 bases and J 0 bases; bases outside gene matches: 4. CDR3 region: CSAPLAGHQETQYF. In DNA, the CDR3 is TGCAGTGCTCCGCTAGCGGGGCACCAAGAGACCCAGTACTTC.

This clonotype was recorded a few times. This chain joins TRBV11-2 and TRBJ2-7, with a weak D call TRBD2 (6 bases). The V gene's germline CDR1 is SGHAT and CDR2 FQNNGV. Trimming stripped 8 bases from V and 7 bases from J, with 21 bases between. The CDR3 runs 14 residues. The CDR3 DNA reads as TGTGCCAGCTCCATGGATAGCGGCTTTGGAGAGCAGTACTTC. Translation gives CASSMDSGFGEQYF.

The J gene is TRBJ1-5, the V gene TRBV5-6; TRBD1 is a possible D gene (5 bases). In germline, CDR1 is SGHDT, CDR2 YYEEEE. V gave up 4 bases and J gave up 6 bases, with 14 bases separating them. The CDR3 length is 14 residues. The CDR3 is CASSRQTGGQPQHF. The CDR3, as DNA: TGTGCCAGCAGCCGCCAGACGGGGGGTCAGCCCCAGCATTTT.

This clonotype was seen ten or more times. The V gene is TRBV10-2, the J gene TRBJ2-6; D uncertain. V was cut by 10 bases and J by 0 bases, with 7 bases left in between. Germline V gene data show CDR1 as WSHSY and CDR2 as SAAADI. The CDR3 is 13 residues long. The CDR3 region is CAIRSSGANVLTF. The CDR3 nucleotides are TGCGCCATCCGTTCCTCTGGGGCCAACGTCCTGACTTTC.

The chain has TRBV6-1 and TRBJ2-7; D is possibly TRBD2 (6 bases). The ends were cut back, 6 bases at V and 2 bases at J, with 17 bases in the middle. The CDR3 loop spans 15 amino acids. Germline V gene lookup returns CDR1 MNHNS and CDR2 SASEGT. CDR3 nucleotides: TGTGCCAGCAGCCCCACCGGCGGGGCAACCTACGAGCAGTACTTC. As protein: CASSPTGGATYEQYF.

This clonotype came up a few times. The V call is TRBV28, the J call TRBJ2-1; D possibly corresponds to TRBD2 (5 bases). V lost 5 bases and J lost 6, with 26 bases in between. This CDR3 has 18 amino acids. Germline V gene lookup returns CDR1 MDHEN and CDR2 SYDVKM. The CDR3 reads CASSPHPSRGTRGNEQFF. As DNA, the CDR3 is TGTGCCAGCAGTCCTCACCCCTCTCGGGGAACCCGAGGCAATGAGCAGTTCTTC.

This chain joins TRBV11-2 and TRBJ2-7; TRBD1 matches at 7 bases. V lost 4 bases, J lost 0 bases, and 9 bases stayed unmatched. The CDR3 is 16 amino acids. Germline V CDR1 and CDR2: SGHAT, FQNNGV. Here the CDR3 DNA reads TGTGCCAGCAGCTCCTACAGGGGTACGAGCTCCTACGAGCAGTACTTC. Protein: CASSSYRGTSSYEQYF.